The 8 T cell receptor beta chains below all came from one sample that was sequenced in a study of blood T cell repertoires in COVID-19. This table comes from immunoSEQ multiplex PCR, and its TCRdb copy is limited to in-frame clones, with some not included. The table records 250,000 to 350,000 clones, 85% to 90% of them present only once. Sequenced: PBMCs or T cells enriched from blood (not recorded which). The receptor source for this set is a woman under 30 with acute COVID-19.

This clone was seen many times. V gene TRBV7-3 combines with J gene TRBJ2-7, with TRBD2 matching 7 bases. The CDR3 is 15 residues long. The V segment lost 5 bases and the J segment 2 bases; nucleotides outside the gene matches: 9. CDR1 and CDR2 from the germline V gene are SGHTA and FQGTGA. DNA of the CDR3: TGTGCCAGCAGCCCATCCGGGACTACCACCTACGAGCAGTACTTC. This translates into CASSPSGTTTYEQYF.

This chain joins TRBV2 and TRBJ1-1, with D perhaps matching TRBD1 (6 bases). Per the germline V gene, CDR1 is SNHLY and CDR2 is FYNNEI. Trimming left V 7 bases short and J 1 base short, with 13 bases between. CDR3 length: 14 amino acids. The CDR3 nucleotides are TGTGCCAGCACAAACAGGGAGAAGAACACTGAAGCTTTCTTT. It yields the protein CASTNREKNTEAFF.

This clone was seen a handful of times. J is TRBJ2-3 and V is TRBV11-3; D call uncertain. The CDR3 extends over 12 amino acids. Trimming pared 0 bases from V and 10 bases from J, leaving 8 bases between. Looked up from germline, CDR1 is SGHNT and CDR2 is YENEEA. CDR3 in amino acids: CASSLDPTSQYF. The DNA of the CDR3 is TGTGCCAGCAGCTTAGATCCGACTTCGCAGTATTTT.

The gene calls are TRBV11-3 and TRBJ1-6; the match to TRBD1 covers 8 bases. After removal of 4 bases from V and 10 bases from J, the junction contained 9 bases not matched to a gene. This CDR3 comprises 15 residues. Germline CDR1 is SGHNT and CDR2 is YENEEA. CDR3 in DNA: TGTGCCAGCAGCTCCGAGACAGGGGAGGGGTCACCCCTCCACTTT. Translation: CASSSETGEGSPLHF.

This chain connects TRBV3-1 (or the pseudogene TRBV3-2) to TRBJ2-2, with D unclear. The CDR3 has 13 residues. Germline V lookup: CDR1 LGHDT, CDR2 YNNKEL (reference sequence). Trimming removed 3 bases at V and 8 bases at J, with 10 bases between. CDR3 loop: CASSHLRVGELFF. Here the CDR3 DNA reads TGTGCCAGCAGCCATTTACGGGTTGGGGAGCTGTTTTTT.

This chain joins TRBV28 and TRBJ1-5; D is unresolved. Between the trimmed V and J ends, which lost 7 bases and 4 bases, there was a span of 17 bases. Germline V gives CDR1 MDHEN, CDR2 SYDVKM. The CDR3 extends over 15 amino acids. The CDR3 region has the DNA TGTGCCAGCATGTCGGGCGCTGGAGGAAATCAGCCCCAGCATTTT. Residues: CASMSGAGGNQPQHF.

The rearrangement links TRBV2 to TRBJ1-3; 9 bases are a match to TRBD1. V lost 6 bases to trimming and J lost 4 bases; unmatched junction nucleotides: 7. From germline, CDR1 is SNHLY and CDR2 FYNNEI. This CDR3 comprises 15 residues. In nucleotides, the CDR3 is TGTGCCAGCAGCGCCCCGACAGGGGGAGGAAACACCATATATTTT. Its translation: CASSAPTGGGNTIYF.

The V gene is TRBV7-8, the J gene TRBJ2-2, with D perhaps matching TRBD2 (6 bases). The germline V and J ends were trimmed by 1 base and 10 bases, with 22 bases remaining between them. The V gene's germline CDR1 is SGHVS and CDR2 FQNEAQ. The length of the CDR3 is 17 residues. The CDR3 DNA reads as TGTGCCAGCAGCTTAGTGGGGGACTCCCTCGCTATTGTGGAGCTGTTTTTT. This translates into CASSLVGDSLAIVELFF.